These 11 T cell receptor beta chains were sequenced from one sample in a study of CD8 T cells in ankylosing spondylitis. Study-wide results and limits: Blood from ankylosing spondylitis patients appeared to carry a characteristic eight-variant TCR beta motif.

TCRdb itself ran the 5' RACE reads through MiXCR, one entry per CDR3 protein. The table lists over 450,000 distinct CDR3 sequences, roughly 13% of them singletons. No cognate antigen is known for these TCRs. The specimen sequenced was blood, either unsorted or a sorted T cell fraction (not recorded which). The receptors were sampled from a male donor with ankylosing spondylitis.

This clonotype was detected a few times. The gene calls are TRBV5-1 and TRBJ2-3, with 7 bases matching TRBD2. V lost 1 base to trimming and J lost 2 bases; unmatched junction nucleotides: 7. The CDR3 is 16 amino acids. Germline values: CDR1 SGHRS, CDR2 YFSETQ. Here the CDR3 DNA reads TGCGCCAGCAGCTTGTACGCGGGAGACCTCACAGATACGCAGTATTTT. This codes for CASSLYAGDLTDTQYF. The full variable domain, completed using reference TRBV5-1 and TRBJ2-3, is KAGVTQTPRYLIKTRGQQVTLSCSPISGHRSVSWYQQTPGQGLQFLFEYFSETQRNKGNFPGRFSGRQFSNSRSEMNVSTLELGDSALYLCASSLYAGDLTDTQYFGPGTRLTVL.

This clonotype was seen a handful of times. The V gene is TRBV20-1, the J gene TRBJ2-1; a weak D match, TRBD2 (6 bases). Germline V lookup: CDR1 DFQATT, CDR2 SNEGSKA (reference sequence). V was clipped by 3 bases and J by 6 bases, with 9 bases between them. The CDR3 loop spans 12 amino acids. This CDR3 reads CSASRDFNEQFF. The DNA of the CDR3 is TGCAGTGCTAGTCGGGACTTCAATGAGCAGTTCTTC.

The chain is built from TRBV11-2 and TRBJ2-3; possibly TRBD1 for D (7 bases). Deletions cut 5 bases from V and 2 bases from J, with 20 bases between. Looked up from germline, CDR1 is SGHAT and CDR2 is FQNNGV. The CDR3 is 17 residues long. The CDR3 is CASSPPRGTVNTDTQYF. As DNA, the CDR3 is TGTGCCAGCAGCCCCCCTCGGGGGACAGTGAACACAGATACGCAGTATTTT.

This clonotype was seen many times. CDR3 DNA: TGTGCCAGCAGCTTAGTTATGGCGGGAGTGAGCACAGATACGCAGTATTTT. The encoded protein is CASSLVMAGVSTDTQYF. The rearrangement links TRBV11-2 to TRBJ2-3, with 7 positions matching TRBD2. The CDR3 totals 17 residues. Germline assignment: CDR1 SGHAT and CDR2 FQNNGV. J gave up 0 bases and V 1 base, and 7 bases lay outside the gene matches.

This clonotype has ten or more counts. The V and J genes are TRBV29-1 and TRBJ1-1; a weak D match, TRBD1 (6 bases). This CDR3 is 13 amino acids long. The germline gives CDR1 SQVTM, CDR2 ANQGSEA. The germline V and J ends were trimmed by 7 bases and 1 base, with 13 bases remaining between them. In nucleotides, the CDR3 is TGCAGCGGAGTGGCCAGGGGGAACACTGAAGCTTTCTTT. This sequence encodes CSGVARGNTEAFF.

The chain has TRBV6-1 and TRBJ2-1; 14 bases are a match to TRBD2. Per germline, CDR1 MNHNS and CDR2 SASEGT. With V trimmed by 6 bases and J by 10 bases, 11 bases remained unmatched. CDR3 size: 16 residues. The CDR3: CASSPGLAGGFWEQFF. The CDR3 region has the DNA TGTGCCAGCAGCCCCGGACTAGCGGGAGGTTTTTGGGAGCAGTTCTTC.

This clonotype was seen a few times. The chain is built from TRBV3-1 and TRBJ1-4, with 9 bases matching TRBD1. CDR3 length: 15 residues. Trimming took 4 bases from V and 4 from J; bases not matched to a gene: 4. Germline loops: CDR1 LGHDT, CDR2 YNNKEL (reference sequence). CDR3 protein: CASSLWTGDNEKLFF. The DNA for the CDR3 is TGTGCCAGCAGCCTTTGGACAGGGGATAATGAAAAACTGTTTTTT.

Only a few counts were recorded for this clonotype. The V call is TRBV5-6, the J call TRBJ2-3, with no clear D. The CDR3 runs 13 residues. Trimming removed 5 bases from V and 4 bases from J, with 11 bases in between. CDR1 is SGHDT and CDR2 is YYEEEE in the germline V gene. The CDR3 loop is CASRLSGADTQYF. The CDR3 DNA follows: TGTGCCAGCAGGCTAAGTGGGGCAGATACGCAGTATTTT.

This clonotype was observed a handful of times. This chain connects TRBV4-2 to TRBJ2-1; 11 bases match TRBD2. Germline CDR1 reads LGHNA; CDR2 reads YNFKEQ. The length of the CDR3 is 19 residues. The junction had 12 bases not matched to a gene; V was cut back by 0 bases and J by 5 bases. CDR3 sequence reads: CASSQDSSGRIFRHNEQFF. The CDR3 DNA is TGTGCCAGCAGCCAAGATTCTAGCGGGAGGATATTTCGGCACAATGAGCAGTTCTTC.

The gene calls are TRBV5-1 and TRBJ2-1; the D call may be TRBD1 or TRBD2 (5 bases each). From germline, CDR1 is SGHRS and CDR2 YFSETQ. V lost 6 bases and J lost 0, with 10 bases in between. The CDR3 consists of 14 residues. The CDR3 is CASIPGSSYNEQFF. In nucleotides, the CDR3 is TGCGCCAGCATCCCAGGGAGCTCCTACAATGAGCAGTTCTTC. Combining the CDR3 with reference TRBV5-1 and TRBJ2-1 gives the whole variable domain KAGVTQTPRYLIKTRGQQVTLSCSPISGHRSVSWYQQTPGQGLQFLFEYFSETQRNKGNFPGRFSGRQFSNSRSEMNVSTLELGDSALYLCASIPGSSYNEQFFGPGTRLTVL.

This chain connects TRBV28 to TRBJ1-5; 8 bases are shared with TRBD1. The CDR3 runs to 15 residues. The V gene end was trimmed by 7 bases and the J gene end by 5 bases; junction bases not matched to a gene: 10. From germline, CDR1 is MDHEN and CDR2 SYDVKM. The CDR3 spells CASTVRDRGYQPQHF. The CDR3 DNA reads as TGTGCCAGCACCGTCCGAGACAGGGGTTATCAGCCCCAGCATTTT.